The present entry profiles one T cell receptor beta chain with its context. The sample carries other DNA sequences with the same CDR3. Authors' analysis steps: Reference gene primer amplification gave estimated nucleated cell counts. The assay was immunoSEQ multiplex PCR, and TCRdb's table has in-frame clones only and misses some. Clonal size and the V and J genes are those of that table, whereas D and trimming came from the DNA. Here the sample spans 240,000 or so clones, about four fifths being singletons. These data come from a study of blood T cell repertoires in COVID-19. Study information: Donors in the United States, Italy and Spain gave samples during acute or convalescent COVID-19. Sources were T cells, B-cell-depleted T cells, or PBMCs; the material itself was cDNA or gDNA.

It was during active infection that Seattle patients were enrolled and then longitudinally followed. Germline V gene data show CDR1 as KGHSH and CDR2 as LQKENI. The CDR3 length is 15 residues. V shed 6 bases and J 3 bases; nucleotides not matched to a gene: 5. The source material was peripheral blood. The chain employs TRBV18 and TRBJ1-5, with TRBD1 matching 10 bases. The source of this sequence is a woman older than 75 with COVID-19, enrolled during active disease. Here the CDR3 reads CASSRGTGDNQPQHF. In DNA form, the CDR3 reads TGTGCCAGCTCCCGTGGGACAGGGGACAATCAGCCCCAGCATTTT.